This TCR beta chain was recorded in a study of shared T cell receptors in the human thymus. V was trimmed by 11 bases and J by 3 bases, leaving 13 bases between them. CDR1 is MNHNS, CDR2 SASEGT, per germline. The CDR3 covers 12 residues. TCRdb's table, derived via immunoSEQ multiplex PCR, lists solely in-frame clones and lacks some. The data contain some 660,000 clones, more than 75% of them seen just once; the ten biggest clones take up about 0.0094%. This sample also belongs to another study, concerning human thymus T cells. That paper states: Corrective surgery for congenital heart defects was being performed on the healthy Finnish infants who served as donors. Resections that were taken during corrective heart surgery supplied the thymus tissue. Gene usage (both V and J) appeared biased in thymic and blood repertoires. Related studies found that unrelated individuals share highly overlapping thymic repertoires.

This TCR came from a boy under two years old with a congenital heart defect. Sequencing used thymocytes. This chain links TRBV6-1 with TRBJ1-2; D call uncertain. In DNA, the CDR3 is TGTGCCGGCCAAGGCGGGGACTATGGCTACACCTTC. Translating gives CAGQGGDYGYTF.